This T cell receptor (beta chain) emerged from a study of tumor-infiltrating lymphocytes in primary liver carcinoma (dated by TCRdb to between 2016 and 2019). Some background on the complete study: Surgical resection was performed in China between 2015 and early 2016 on a few patients with histopathologically diagnosed primary liver carcinoma. Repertoires from technical replicates were highly reproducible, with mean shared-clone rates approximately 0.92 and correlation coefficients above 0.95. Roughly 3.65 to 8 million productive TCRbeta reads were obtained per sample, and no significant difference in read depth was found between tissue types. A total of about 35 specimens from 5 patients, comprising 25 or so tumor regions, 5 adjacent noncancerous liver tissues and 5 peripheral blood samples, were covered by TCRbeta repertoire sequencing. The five patients, three men and two women aged 30 to 69 years, had hepatocellular carcinoma (four) or combined HCC and intrahepatic cholangiocarcinoma (one). The five patients had tumors of stage T1-T3 N0M0, with maximum diameters ranging from about 4 to 11 cm. For each liver tumor, the study sampled five regions along with adjacent normal tissue and blood, and applied TCRbeta repertoire sequencing, expression microarrays and whole-exome sequencing. General conclusions and limits of the study: Since the samples were bulk and unsorted, there was no way to compare CD4+ and CD8+ T cell repertoires. Compared with blood, tumors had a significantly larger share of the repertoire taken up by the top 250 clones (p = 0.039). Only the TCR beta chain was sequenced, which likely underestimates true repertoire diversity because unpaired alpha chains were not captured. Only a few patients were included in the study, and the authors note that the findings should be validated in a larger study. Pairs of tumor regions showed greater repertoire overlap (mean roughly 35%) than tumor-adjacent pairs (roughly 17%) or tumor-blood pairs (roughly 14%), which is consistent with antigen-driven expansion.

TRIzol reagent was used to extract blood RNA from unsorted whole blood, while the DNeasy Blood & Tissue kit provided the germline DNA. Patients had chronic HBV infection and were treatment-naive at sampling. Before surgery, 3.5 to 4 milliliters of peripheral blood were drawn into K2EDTA tubes. Starting from approximately 500 ng total RNA, TCRbeta-specific cDNA was produced by reverse transcription with a constant-region primer and ProtoScript II reverse transcriptase. The TCRbeta libraries were prepared through three rounds of nested multiplex PCR following a slightly modified ARM-PCR procedure. Each of the first two PCR rounds ran for around 9 cycles and used multiplex TRBV1-TRBV30 forward primers together with a Cbeta reverse primer. Sample barcodes and Illumina adapters were attached in a final 25-cycle PCR using Deep VentR polymerase. Before sequencing, amplicons of 200-500 bp were gel-purified using a QIAquick gel extraction kit. TCRbeta amplicons were sequenced on an Illumina HiSeq 2500 with 250-bp paired-end reads. Per the authors' processing: To recover full CDR3 sequences, reads were quality-trimmed using Trimmomatic v0.33 and paired reads were then merged using FLASH v1.2.11. V, D and J germline segments were assigned to the rearranged TCRbeta sequences by MiGEC v1.2.1b. VDJtools v1.0.0 computed clonotype statistics and Shannon-Wiener diversity indices. Except for diversity analysis, only each sample's 250 most abundant clonotypes were used in subsequent analyses to reduce sampling bias. TCRdb trimmed public reads at Q25 via fastp, called clones via MiXCR and kept in-frame beta chains. Each entry is one CDR3 protein sequence, shown with its most common DNA and genes. The V and J calls, along with clone size, are taken from TCRdb and not from the paper's own processing. This sample has 320,000 or so distinct CDR3 sequences in its table, and 65% of those were observed once. About 8.4% of the sample rests with the top ten.

Turning to this clonotype: What this receptor recognizes is not known. Germline is not matched at one junction end, which may reflect a read error.

The CDR3 contains 16 residues, cysteine and phenylalanine counted. CDR3 DNA only is kept here, 48 bases in frame from base 1. Via the germline V gene, CDR1 is SGHAT and CDR2 FQNNGV. This clonotype was obtained from a man aged 35 to 55 with primary liver carcinoma and hepatitis B virus infection. The V and J genes are TRBV11-2 and TRBJ2-1; the junction holds 13 bases that match TRBD2. Sequencing used peripheral blood. Here is the DNA: TGTGCCAGCATCACAGAGGTGGGACTAGCGGGAAGTGAGCAGTTGTTC. Translated, this is CASITEVGLAGSEQLF.